The present entry profiles one TCR beta chain with its context. Germline V gene data show CDR1 as SGHDN and CDR2 as FVKESK. This CDR3 is 21 amino acids long. The junction had 17 bases not matched to a gene; V was cut back by 0 bases and J by 1 base. This sample is part of a study of regulatory T cells in long-lasting Graves disease. CDR3-region Arm-PCR and iRepertoire HTBI primers produced the TCR beta libraries. From the multiplex PCR reads, TCRdb called clonotypes with MiXCR, one entry per CDR3 protein. This sample has some 410,000 distinct CDR3 sequences, with roughly 15% found just once. The time point here: newly diagnosed GD, antithyroid drugs for less than 3 months. RNA from PBMCs was the source of the TCR library. These data are also associated with another study on T cells in Graves' hyperthyroidism and ophthalmopathy. From that paper: Lactation, pregnancy, other autoimmune disease or uncontrolled infection led to exclusion of patients. The TCR CDR3 was amplified in a first-round RT-PCR using the HTBI primer set.

The sequenced sample was peripheral blood mononuclear cells (PBMCs), obtained at new diagnosis, from a patient treated with antithyroid drugs. The chain is built from TRBV14 and TRBJ2-1; 8 nucleotides agree with TRBD2. This TCR derives from a woman younger than 45 with Graves disease. The CDR3 region is CASSQDVSTSAIRGSYNEQFF. Here the CDR3 DNA reads TGTGCCAGCAGCCAAGATGTTTCGACTAGCGCCATCCGGGGTTCCTACAATGAGCAGTTCTTC.